This T cell receptor beta chain is from a study of monozygotic twins with inflammatory bowel disease. Findings of the study overall: Repertoires of patients may have been made more variable by differing immunosuppressive treatments. For repertoire similarity, concordant twins did not differ from discordant twins, possibly because power was limited.

From its re-call of the 5' RACE reads, TCRdb lists each CDR3 protein once, without DNA. Its listing shows 300,000 to 400,000 distinct CDR3 sequences. The CDR3 is 17 residues long. The germline CDR1 and CDR2 sequences are LGHDT and YNNKEL (reference sequence). For this clonotype: Its antigen remains unidentified.

Isolation of total RNA was performed on whole blood, with no prior T cell sorting. The sequence derives from a human donor with ulcerative colitis or Crohn's disease, or a healthy co-twin of an affected twin (not recorded which). V is TRBV3-1 and J is TRBJ2-1; there is no DNA to check the TCRdb D call of TRBD2. Sequencing used blood. The CDR3 protein is CASSQGGLAVSYNEQFF.